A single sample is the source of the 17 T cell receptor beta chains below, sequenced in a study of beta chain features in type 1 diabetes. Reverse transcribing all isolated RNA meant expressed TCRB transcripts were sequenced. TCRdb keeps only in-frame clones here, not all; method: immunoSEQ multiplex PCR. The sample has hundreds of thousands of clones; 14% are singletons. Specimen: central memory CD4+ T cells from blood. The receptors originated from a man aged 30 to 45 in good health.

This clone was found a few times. The CDR3 is CAWTREGGPSPSGNTIYF. The CDR3 bases are TGTGCCTGGACCCGAGAAGGTGGGCCGAGCCCCTCTGGAAACACCATATATTTT. The V gene is TRBV30, the J gene TRBJ1-3; D uncertain. In germline, CDR1 is GTSNPN, CDR2 SVGIG (reference sequence). V was shortened by 4 bases and J by 0 bases, with 22 bases between the two germline ends. The CDR3 has 18 residues. Using reference TRBV30 and TRBJ1-3 for the parts outside the CDR3, the full variable domain is SQTIHQWPATLVQPVGSPLSLECTVEGTSNPNLYWYRQAAGRGLQLLFYSVGIGQISSEVPQNLSASRPQDRQFILSSKKLLLSDSGFYLCAWTREGGPSPSGNTIYFGEGSWLTVV.

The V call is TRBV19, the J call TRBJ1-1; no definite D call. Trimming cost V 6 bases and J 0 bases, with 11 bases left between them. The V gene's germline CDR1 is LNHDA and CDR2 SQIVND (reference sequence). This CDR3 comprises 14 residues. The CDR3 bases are TGTGCCAGTAGAGGTTCAGGTATGAACACTGAAGCTTTCTTT. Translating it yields CASRGSGMNTEAFF. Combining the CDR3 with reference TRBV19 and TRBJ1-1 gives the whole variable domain DGGITQSPKYLFRKEGQNVTLSCEQNLNHDAMYWYRQDPGQGLRLIYYSQIVNDFQKGDIAEGYSVSREKKESFPLTVTSAQKNPTAFYLCASRGSGMNTEAFFGQGTRLTVV.

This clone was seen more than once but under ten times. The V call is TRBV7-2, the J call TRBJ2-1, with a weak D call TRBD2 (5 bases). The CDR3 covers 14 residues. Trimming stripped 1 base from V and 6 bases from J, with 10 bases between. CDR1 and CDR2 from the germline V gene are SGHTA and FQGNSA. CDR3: CASSLDSDFNEQFF. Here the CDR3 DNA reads TGTGCCAGCAGCTTAGATTCGGACTTCAATGAGCAGTTCTTC.

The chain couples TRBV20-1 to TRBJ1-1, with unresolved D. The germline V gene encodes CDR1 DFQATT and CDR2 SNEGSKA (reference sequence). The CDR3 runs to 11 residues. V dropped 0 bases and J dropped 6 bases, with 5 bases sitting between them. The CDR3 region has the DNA TGCAGTGCTAGAGATCTGGCTGAAGCTTTCTTT. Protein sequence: CSARDLAEAFF.

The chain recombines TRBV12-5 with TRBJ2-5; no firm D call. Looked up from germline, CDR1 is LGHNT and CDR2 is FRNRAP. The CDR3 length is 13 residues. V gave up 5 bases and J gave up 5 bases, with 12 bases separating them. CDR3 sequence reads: CASGPLGVETQYF. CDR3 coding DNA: TGTGCTAGTGGTCCCTTGGGCGTGGAGACCCAGTACTTC.

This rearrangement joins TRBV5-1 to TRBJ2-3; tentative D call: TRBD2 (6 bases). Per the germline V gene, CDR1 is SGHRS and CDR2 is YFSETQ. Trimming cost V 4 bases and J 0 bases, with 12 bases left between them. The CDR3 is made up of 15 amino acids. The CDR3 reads CASSAGGWSTDTQYF. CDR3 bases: TGCGCCAGCAGCGCTGGGGGGTGGAGCACAGATACGCAGTATTTT.

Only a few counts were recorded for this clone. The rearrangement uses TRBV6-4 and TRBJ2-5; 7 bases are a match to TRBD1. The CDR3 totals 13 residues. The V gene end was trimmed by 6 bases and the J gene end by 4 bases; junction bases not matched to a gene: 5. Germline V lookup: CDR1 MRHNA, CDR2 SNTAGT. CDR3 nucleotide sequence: TGTGCCAGCAGCCGACAGGGTGGAGAGACCCAGTACTTC. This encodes CASSRQGGETQYF.

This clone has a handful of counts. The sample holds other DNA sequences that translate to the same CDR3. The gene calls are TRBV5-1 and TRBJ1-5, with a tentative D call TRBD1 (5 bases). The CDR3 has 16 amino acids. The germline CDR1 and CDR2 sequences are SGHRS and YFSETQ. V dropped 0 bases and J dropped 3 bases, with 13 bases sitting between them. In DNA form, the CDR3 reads TGCGCCAGCAGCTTGGGACCTACAGGTTCCAATCAGCCCCAGCATTTT. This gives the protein CASSLGPTGSNQPQHF.

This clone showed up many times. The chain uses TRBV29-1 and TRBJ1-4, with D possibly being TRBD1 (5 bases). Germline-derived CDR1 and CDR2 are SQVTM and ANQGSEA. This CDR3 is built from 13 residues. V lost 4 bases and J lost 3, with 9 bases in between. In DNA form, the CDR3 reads TGCAGCGTTGGAGGGGTGTCTAATGAAAAACTGTTTTTT. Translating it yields CSVGGVSNEKLFF.

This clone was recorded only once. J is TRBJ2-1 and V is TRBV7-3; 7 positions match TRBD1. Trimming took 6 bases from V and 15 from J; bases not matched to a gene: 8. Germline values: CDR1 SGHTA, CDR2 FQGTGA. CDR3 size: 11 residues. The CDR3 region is CASRTGMSWFF. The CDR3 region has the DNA TGTGCCAGCAGGACAGGGATGAGCTGGTTCTTC.

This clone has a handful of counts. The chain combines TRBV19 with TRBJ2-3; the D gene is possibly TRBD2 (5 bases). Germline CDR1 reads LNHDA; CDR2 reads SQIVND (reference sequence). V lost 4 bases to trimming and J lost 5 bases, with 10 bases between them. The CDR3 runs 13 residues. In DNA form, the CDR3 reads TGTGCCAGTAGTACCCAGCGGAGAGATACGCAGTATTTT. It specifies CASSTQRRDTQYF.

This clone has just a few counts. The DNA of the CDR3 is TGTGCCAGCAGCTTATCAGGGGCCAACAATCAGCCCCAGCATTTT. This codes for CASSLSGANNQPQHF. The chain is built from TRBV7-2 and TRBJ1-5; TRBD1 might be the D (6 bases). The CDR3 extends over 15 amino acids. Germline V gives CDR1 SGHTA, CDR2 FQGNSA. Trimming shortened V by 2 bases and J by 3 bases, and 11 bases separated the two germline ends. Combining the CDR3 with reference TRBV7-2 and TRBJ1-5 gives the whole variable domain GAGVSQSPSNKVTEKGKDVELRCDPISGHTALYWYRQSLGQGLEFLIYFQGNSAPDKSGLPSDRFSAERTGGSVSTLTIQRTQQEDSAVYLCASSLSGANNQPQHFGDGTRLSIL.

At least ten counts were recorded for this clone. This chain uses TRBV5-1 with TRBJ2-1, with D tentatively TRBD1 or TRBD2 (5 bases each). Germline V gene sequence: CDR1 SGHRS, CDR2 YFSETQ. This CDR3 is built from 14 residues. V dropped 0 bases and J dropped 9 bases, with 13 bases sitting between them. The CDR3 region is CASSLATPGSEQFF. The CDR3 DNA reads TGCGCCAGCAGCTTGGCCACACCAGGGAGTGAGCAGTTCTTC. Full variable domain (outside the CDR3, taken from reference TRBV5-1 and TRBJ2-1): KAGVTQTPRYLIKTRGQQVTLSCSPISGHRSVSWYQQTPGQGLQFLFEYFSETQRNKGNFPGRFSGRQFSNSRSEMNVSTLELGDSALYLCASSLATPGSEQFFGPGTRLTVL.

The CDR3 coding sequence is TGCGCCAGCAGCGCCGACACGACAGATACGCAGTATTTT. Protein product: CASSADTTDTQYF. The V call is TRBV5-1, the J call TRBJ2-3; no reliable D call. CDR1 and CDR2 (germline): SGHRS, YFSETQ. The CDR3 extends over 13 amino acids. V lost 4 bases and J lost 3, with 9 bases in between.

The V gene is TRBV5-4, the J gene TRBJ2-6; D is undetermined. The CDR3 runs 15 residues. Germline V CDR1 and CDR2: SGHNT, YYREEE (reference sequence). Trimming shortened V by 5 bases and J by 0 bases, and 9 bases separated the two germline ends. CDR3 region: CASRKTVSGANVLTF. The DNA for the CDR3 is TGTGCCAGCAGGAAAACAGTCTCTGGGGCCAACGTCCTGACTTTC.

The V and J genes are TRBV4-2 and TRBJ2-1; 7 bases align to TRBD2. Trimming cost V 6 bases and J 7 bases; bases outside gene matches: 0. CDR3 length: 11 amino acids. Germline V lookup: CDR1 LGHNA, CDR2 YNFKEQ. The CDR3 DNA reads TGTGCCAGCAGGCGGGAGAATGAGCAGTTCTTC. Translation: CASRRENEQFF.

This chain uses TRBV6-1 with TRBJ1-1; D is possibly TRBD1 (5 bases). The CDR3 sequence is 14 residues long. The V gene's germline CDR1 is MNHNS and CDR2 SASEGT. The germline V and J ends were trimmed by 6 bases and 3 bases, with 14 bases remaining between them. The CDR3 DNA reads TGTGCCAGCAGGGGACGTAGGTGGGACACTGAAGCTTTCTTT. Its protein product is CASRGRRWDTEAFF.